The 18 T cell receptor beta chains given below trace back to one sample, sequenced in a study of blood T cell repertoires in COVID-19. Sequenced by immunoSEQ multiplex PCR; TCRdb stores in-frame clones only, minus some. This repertoire shows under 200,000 clones, about four fifths found once; its top ten account for approximately 18%. The sequencing sample was made of PBMCs or T cells enriched from blood (not recorded which). These receptor sequences come from a man in his sixties who had recovered from COVID-19.

The chain employs TRBV30 and TRBJ1-2; TRBD1 might be the D (5 bases). The germline V gene encodes CDR1 GTSNPN and CDR2 SVGIG (reference sequence). There are 14 residues in the CDR3. The V and J ends lost 2 bases and 2 bases respectively, with 12 bases between them. CDR3 region: CAWSKRDRNYGYTF. CDR3 nucleotide sequence: TGTGCCTGGAGTAAACGAGACAGAAACTATGGCTACACCTTC.

This clone was recorded a few times. The rearrangement joins TRBV28 to TRBJ2-7, with D possibly being TRBD1 (5 bases). CDR3 length: 14 amino acids. The V and J ends lost 2 bases and 2 bases respectively, with 10 bases between them. Per germline, CDR1 MDHEN and CDR2 SYDVKM. DNA for the CDR3: TGTGCCAGCAGTTTAACAGGACAAACCTACGAGCAGTACTTC. Translation: CASSLTGQTYEQYF.

The rearrangement links TRBV30 to TRBJ2-3; TRBD2 might be the D (7 bases). The V and J ends lost 2 bases and 6 bases respectively, with 12 bases between them. Germline loops: CDR1 GTSNPN, CDR2 SVGIG (reference sequence). The CDR3 has 13 amino acids. CDR3 amino acids: CAWSRGGDDTQYF. DNA for the CDR3: TGTGCCTGGAGTAGGGGGGGAGACGATACGCAGTATTTT.

This clone was recorded once. V usage is TRBV28 and J usage is TRBJ1-2; TRBD1 is a possible D gene (5 bases). Looked up from germline, CDR1 is MDHEN and CDR2 is SYDVKM. The CDR3 runs to 14 residues. Deletions cut 5 bases from V and 8 bases from J, with 18 bases between. CDR3 nucleotide sequence: TGTGCCAGCAGTCCCGGGACTACCCAAGGGGGCTACACCTTC. Translation gives CASSPGTTQGGYTF.

The rearrangement uses TRBV2 and TRBJ1-6, with TRBD1 matching 7 bases. The CDR3 is 14 amino acids. V shed 6 bases and J 6 bases; nucleotides not matched to a gene: 5. Germline V CDR1 and CDR2: SNHLY, FYNNEI. The CDR3: CASSAGQINSPLHF. The CDR3, as DNA: TGTGCCAGCAGCGCGGGACAGATTAATTCACCCCTCCACTTT.

The chain combines TRBV6-5 with TRBJ2-3; TRBD2 aligns across 9 bases. The J segment lost 5 bases and the V segment lost 6 bases, leaving 9 bases of the junction unmatched. The germline gives CDR1 MNHEY, CDR2 SVGAGI. CDR3 length equals 15 residues. The CDR3 loop reads CASSPRGGAVDTQYF. CDR3 bases: TGTGCCAGCAGCCCACGCGGGGGGGCGGTAGATACGCAGTATTTT.

The chain employs TRBV24-1 and TRBJ1-2; D might be TRBD1 (6 bases). The germline CDR1 and CDR2 sequences are KGHDR and SFDVKD. The length of the CDR3 is 15 residues. V lost 4 bases and J 2 bases, leaving 13 bases between the germline ends. In DNA, the CDR3 is TGTGCCACCAGTGACCCATTCCAGGGGAACTATGGCTACACCTTC. Encoded protein: CATSDPFQGNYGYTF.

The V call is TRBV7-2, the J call TRBJ2-2, with D maybe TRBD1 (6 bases). Looked up from germline, CDR1 is SGHTA and CDR2 is FQGNSA. The CDR3 runs to 16 residues. Trimming pared 5 bases from V and 1 base from J, leaving 14 bases between. This CDR3 reads CASSIQGTLNTGELFF. The CDR3 nucleotides read TGTGCCAGCAGCATCCAGGGGACCCTGAACACCGGGGAGCTGTTTTTT.

This clone was picked up a small number of times. The chain carries TRBV15 and TRBJ1-2; TRBD1 might be the D (6 bases). This CDR3 spans 13 amino acids. Trimming left V 4 bases short and J 4 bases short, with 10 bases between. The germline CDR1 and CDR2 sequences are LNHNV and YYDKDF (reference sequence). The DNA for the CDR3 is TGTGCCACCAGCATTGAAGGGGGCTATGGCTACACCTTC. Its protein is CATSIEGGYGYTF.

CDR3 sequence: CASSDSYNEQFF. The CDR3 DNA is TGTGCCAGCAGCGACAGTTACAATGAGCAGTTCTTC. The chain carries TRBV12-3 or TRBV12-4 and TRBJ2-1, with D possibly being TRBD1 (5 bases). Trimming pared 6 bases from V and 4 bases from J, leaving 7 bases between. The CDR3 extends over 12 amino acids.

The genes are TRBV19 and TRBJ1-3, with D possibly matching TRBD1 (6 bases). This CDR3 has 14 residues. V lost 6 bases, J lost 1 base, and 10 bases lay in between. Germline assignment: CDR1 LNHDA and CDR2 SQIVND (reference sequence). The DNA of the CDR3 is TGTGCCAGTAGACTAGGGGGATCTGGAAACACCATATATTTT. Translation: CASRLGGSGNTIYF.

A single count supports this clone. The rearrangement uses TRBV13 and TRBJ2-3; maybe TRBD2 (6 bases). Trimming shortened V by 5 bases and J by 4 bases, and 16 bases separated the two germline ends. The CDR3 sequence is 15 residues long. Per germline, CDR1 PRHDT and CDR2 FYEKMQ (reference sequence). CDR3 residues: CASSPDGGVADTQYF. CDR3 bases: TGTGCCAGCAGCCCGGACGGGGGAGTGGCAGATACGCAGTATTTT.

A word on this clone: Other DNA sequences from this sample encode an identical CDR3 as well. This chain uses TRBV6-5 with TRBJ1-1; tentatively, D is TRBD1 (5 bases). Germline CDR1 MNHEY, CDR2 SVGAGI. The CDR3 totals 14 residues. V was trimmed by 6 bases and J by 1 base, leaving 12 bases between them. The CDR3 DNA is TGTGCCAGCAGCCGGGGACTCGGGAACACTGAAGCTTTCTTT. It codes for CASSRGLGNTEAFF.

The chain couples TRBV5-1 to TRBJ2-3, with 8 bases identical to TRBD2. CDR1 is SGHRS, CDR2 YFSETQ, per germline. This CDR3 is built from 16 residues. The trim removed 1 base at V and 0 bases at J, leaving 4 bases unmatched. CDR3 sequence reads: CASSLYIAGSTDTQYF. DNA for the CDR3: TGCGCCAGCAGCTTGTACATAGCGGGGAGCACAGATACGCAGTATTTT. The entire variable domain, with the rest obtained from reference TRBV5-1 and TRBJ2-3, is as follows: KAGVTQTPRYLIKTRGQQVTLSCSPISGHRSVSWYQQTPGQGLQFLFEYFSETQRNKGNFPGRFSGRQFSNSRSEMNVSTLELGDSALYLCASSLYIAGSTDTQYFGPGTRLTVL.

The genes are TRBV4-1 and TRBJ1-1; D is undetermined. The CDR3 has 15 residues. Trimming removed 0 bases from V and 5 bases from J, with 13 bases in between. CDR1 and CDR2 from the germline V gene are MGHRA and YSYEKL. CDR3 bases: TGCGCCAGCAGCCAAGAAGAGGTGTCGGTTACTGAAGCTTTCTTT. It codes for CASSQEEVSVTEAFF.

This rearrangement joins TRBV28 to TRBJ1-1; TRBD1 is a possible D gene (5 bases). CDR1 MDHEN and CDR2 SYDVKM come from the germline V gene. Trimming removed 5 bases from V and 11 bases from J, with 15 bases in between. The CDR3 has 12 amino acids. CDR3 residues: CASSPPQVDAFF. For the CDR3, the DNA is TGTGCCAGCAGTCCCCCACAGGTGGATGCTTTCTTT.

In this sample, this clone turned up once. V is TRBV3-1 (or the pseudogene TRBV3-2) and J is TRBJ2-1; maybe TRBD2 (5 bases). The CDR3 runs to 13 residues. Trimming left V 3 bases short and J 7 bases short, with 10 bases between. The germline V gene has CDR1 LGHDT and CDR2 YNNKEL (reference sequence). CDR3 DNA: TGTGCCAGCAGCCATGCTAGCATAAATGAGCAGTTCTTC. Translation gives CASSHASINEQFF.

This chain links TRBV29-1 with TRBJ2-1, with 10 positions matching TRBD2. Germline assignment: CDR1 SQVTM and CDR2 ANQGSEA. Trimming cost V 5 bases and J 8 bases; bases outside gene matches: 6. This CDR3 is 13 amino acids long. CDR3 DNA: TGCAGCGTTCGGGGACTAGCGTCCGATGAGCAGTTCTTC. Its translation is CSVRGLASDEQFF.